The present entry profiles one T cell receptor (beta chain) with its context. The target antigen is unknown. Amplification of TCR beta CDR3 regions was performed using RNA transcripts as template. Carried out on the TCR CDR3, a first-round RT-PCR used the HTBI primer set. TCRdb independently ran MiXCR on the multiplex PCR reads; one entry per CDR3 protein. The table records about 46,000 distinct CDR3 sequences, roughly 50% of them present only once. This sample was taken from a study of T cells in Graves' hyperthyroidism and ophthalmopathy. Diagnostic assessment was based on clinical symptoms, serum thyroxine and TRAb, thyroid ultrasound and orbital computed tomography. Germline CDR1 and CDR2: SGHDT and YYEEEE. CDR3 size: 14 residues. The V end lost 3 bases, the J end lost 9 bases, and 18 bases lay between the germline ends. Study-wide results and limits: In simple terms, a model built on 13 V-J features told ophthalmopathy apart from stable hyperthyroidism. Blood shared most expanded thyroid clonotypes above 0.001. In validation, the model predicted ophthalmopathy. These predictions came a median roughly 6 months before onset.

This sequence originates from a woman between 50 and 59 years old with Graves' hyperthyroidism. Sequenced: peripheral blood or thyroid tissue (not recorded which). V is TRBV5-6 and J is TRBJ2-5; a possible D gene is TRBD2 (5 bases). CDR3 protein: CASSSGGGNQPQYF. The CDR3 DNA is TGTGCCAGCAGCTCGGGTGGAGGCAATCAGCCCCAGTACTTC.